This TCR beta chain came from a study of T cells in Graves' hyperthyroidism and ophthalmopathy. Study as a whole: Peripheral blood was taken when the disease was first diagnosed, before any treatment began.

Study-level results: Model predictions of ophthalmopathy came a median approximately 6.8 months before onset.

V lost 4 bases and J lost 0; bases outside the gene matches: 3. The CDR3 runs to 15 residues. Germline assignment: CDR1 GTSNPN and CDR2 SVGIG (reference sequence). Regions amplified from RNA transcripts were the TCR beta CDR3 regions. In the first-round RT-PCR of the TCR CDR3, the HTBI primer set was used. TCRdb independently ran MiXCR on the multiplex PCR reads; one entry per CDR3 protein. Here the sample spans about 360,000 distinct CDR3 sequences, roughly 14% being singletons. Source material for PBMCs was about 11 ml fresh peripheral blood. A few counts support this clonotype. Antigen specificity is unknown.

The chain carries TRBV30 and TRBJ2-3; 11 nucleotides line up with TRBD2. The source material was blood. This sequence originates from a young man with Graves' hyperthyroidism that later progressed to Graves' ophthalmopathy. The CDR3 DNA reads TGTGCCTGGACTAGCGGGGGGTTTAGCACAGATACGCAGTATTTT. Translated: CAWTSGGFSTDTQYF.